This T cell receptor beta chain was retrieved from a study of blood T cell repertoires in COVID-19. Study-level background: The samples span acute and convalescent COVID-19 from the United States, Italy and Spain. The analysed material was cDNA or gDNA that came from T cells, B-cell-depleted T cells, or PBMCs.

Original methodology: Amplification of reference gene primers provided the estimated nucleated cell counts. Libraries were prepared by immunoSEQ multiplex PCR; TCRdb keeps only in-frame clonotypes and omits some of them. V, J and clone size were drawn from that table, and D and trimming were deduced from the DNA. The table lists about 170,000 clones, approximately 86% of them singletons, with less than 3.5% in the top ten. This clone appeared a single time. The CDR3 consists of 14 residues. Per the germline V gene, CDR1 is MNHEY and CDR2 is SVGAGI. V lost 5 bases to trimming and J lost 10 bases, with 20 bases between them.

This receptor was obtained from an older man with acute or convalescent COVID-19. The chain has TRBV6-5 and TRBJ1-1, with D perhaps matching TRBD1 (6 bases). Sequencing was performed on peripheral blood. CDR3 in DNA: TGTGCCAGCAGTCCTCCGGGACAATCGGGGCGAGCTTTCTTT. The encoded protein is CASSPPGQSGRAFF.